This T cell receptor (beta chain) is drawn from a study of tissue T cells after allogeneic stem cell transplantation (dated 2022 in TCRdb). Study-wide context: TCR beta repertoires were profiled across many tissues obtained from research autopsies of patients with and without GVHD, as well as in mouse models of GVHD. On the human side, the study was prospective and observational, with no blinding or randomization. Summary of the overall study and its limitations: Only a few T cell clones appeared in more than one patient, yet motif-based clustering showed tissue-specific repertoire signatures that were shared between patients. In both patients and mice, T cells from blood and spleen covered only a limited part of the TCR repertoire found in tissues. The patient cohort was small and clinically heterogeneous, and sampling depth was acknowledged as a limitation. Within patients, how anatomically similar tissues were was a major factor shaping TCR repertoire composition, regardless of disease or transplant status. Which tissue TCRs were alloreactive or antigen-specific was not determined in the study, and some of the clones might have been host cells that persisted.

As to this clone: The antigen it recognizes is unknown. For this receptor, the gene names and germline sequences are taken from the mouse. The read terminates 1 residue ahead of where the CDR3 ends, so the germline J gene completes it.

The sample's time point label is to be understood as: mouse harvest day 14 after allogeneic transplant. Each mouse graft consisted of 10^7 T-cell-depleted bone marrow cells plus 10^6 splenic CD5+ T cells and was given by tail vein injection. A major MHC-mismatch B6 (H2b) into BALB/c (H2d) model was used to model mouse GVHD, and tissues were profiled at day 7 or 14. Mouse tissues and retro-orbital blood were harvested on day 7 or 14 post-transplant using separate sterile tools per animal; livers were flushed beforehand. Before genomic DNA isolation with the DNeasy Blood & Tissue Kit, mouse tissues were minced using razor blades in buffered saline. As encoded in the germline V gene (reference sequence), CDR1 is KGHPV while CDR2 is FQNQEV. The CDR3 starts with the cysteine, ends with the phenylalanine, and has 15 residues. Sequencing covers 42 bases of the CDR3, shown here with the frame starting at base 1. V is cut by 1 base and J by 0 bases, and the space between the germline ends is 7 bases.

The library was produced with the immunoSEQ multiplex PCR assay. Adaptive Biotechnologies performed TCRbeta CDR3 sequencing at survey depth and reported CDR3 sequences, V/J genes, productive frequency, and template counts. TCR beta CDR3 regions were amplified from genomic DNA instead of RNA. The authors' pipeline ran thus. Jensen-Shannon divergence was used to quantify pairwise repertoire overlap between tissues, with a value of 1 meaning complete divergence and a value of 0 meaning identical repertoires. Based on pairwise JSD values, tissues were grouped by single-linkage agglomerative hierarchical clustering, and the results were shown as dendrograms. GLIPH2 was run on all patient samples with simulation_depth 1000, kmer_min_depth 3, cdr3_length_cutoff 8, keeping groups with more than two unique CDR3s. A standardized tissue-overlap score extrapolated Jaccard GLIPH-group overlap across patients to a standard repertoire size of 1000 clones. Linear mixed-effect models, with tissue as a fixed effect and individual as a random effect, were used to test how diversity related to clinical or experimental variables. Sourced from immuneACCESS, this table was stored by TCRdb with only in-frame sequences that have V and J called. A share of the clones is absent; for the studies checked, an unresolved V gene accounts for under half, and the remainder has no known explanation. V and J calls and clone size come straight from that table; D and trimming were deduced from the DNA. The sample table contains about 6,000 clones; only one count was recorded for approximately 51% of them. The ten largest make up around two fifths of the sample.

This receptor chain uses TRBV26 and TRBJ1-3; perhaps TRBD1 is the D gene, with 5 bases matching. Specimen: gut tissue. This TCR came from a female BALB/c mouse given C57BL/6 T cells with graft-versus-host disease after an allogeneic hematopoietic cell transplant. CDR3 DNA (partial): TGTGCCAGCAGTCTGTGGGGGAATTCTGGAAATACGCTCTAT. Translated, it gives CASSLWGNSGNTLY. The entire CDR3 protein reads CASSLWGNSGNTLYF. Reference TRBV26 and TRBJ1-3 genes cover what lies past the CDR3, so the full variable domain is NSKVIQTPRYLVKGQGQKAKMRCIPEKGHPVVFWYQQNKNNEFKFLINFQNQEVLQQIDMTEKRFSAECPSNSPCSLEIQSSEAGDSALYLCASSLWGNSGNTLYFGEGSRLIVV.